Presented here are 28 T cell receptor beta chains from one specimen sequenced in a study of CD8 T cells in Susac syndrome. RNA amounts of 0.5 to 1 ug underwent reverse transcription with random hexamers. TCRdb called the immunoSEQ multiplex PCR reads again in MiXCR, with one record for every CDR3 protein. The table records some 63,000 distinct CDR3 sequences, about 94% of them present only once. The sample consisted of CD8+ T cells from PBMCs. All receptors derive from a human donor with multiple sclerosis.

This clonotype came up a few times. The junction and the germline gene differ at one end; a read error may be behind it. V gene TRBV5-1 combines with J gene TRBJ2-1, with 8 bases fitting TRBD2. Germline values: CDR1 SGHRS, CDR2 YFSETQ. This CDR3 comprises 14 residues. CDR3 sequence reads: CASSLSGGYNEQFF. The CDR3 DNA reads TGTGCCAGCAGTTTAAGCGGGGGTTACAATGAGCAGTTCTTC. The full variable domain, its missing parts supplied by reference TRBV5-1 and TRBJ2-1, is KAGVTQTPRYLIKTRGQQVTLSCSPISGHRSVSWYQQTPGQGLQFLFEYFSETQRNKGNFPGRFSGRQFSNSRSEMNVSTLELGDSALYLCASSLSGGYNEQFFGPGTRLTVL.

V gene TRBV27 combines with J gene TRBJ2-1; D uncertain. The CDR3 contains 12 residues. Germline CDR1 and CDR2: MNHEY and SMNVEV (reference sequence). V lost 4 bases, J lost 7 bases, and 8 bases lay in between. CDR3: CASSSVPNEQFF. In nucleotides, the CDR3 is TGTGCCAGCAGTTCTGTCCCTAATGAGCAGTTCTTC.

V gene TRBV15 combines with J gene TRBJ2-1; D is possibly TRBD2 (6 bases). Germline CDR1 is LNHNV and CDR2 is YYDKDF (reference sequence). V lost 4 bases and J 2 bases, leaving 9 bases between the germline ends. CDR3 length: 14 amino acids. CDR3: CATSTSVTYNEQFF. The DNA for the CDR3 is TGTGCCACCAGCACTAGCGTTACCTACAATGAGCAGTTCTTC.

J is TRBJ2-7 and V is TRBV13; 11 bases line up with TRBD1. The CDR3 sequence is 17 residues long. V lost 7 bases and J lost 1; bases outside the gene matches: 12. The germline gives CDR1 PRHDT, CDR2 FYEKMQ (reference sequence). The CDR3 sequence: CASTLGTGTGGSYEQYF. Here the CDR3 DNA reads TGTGCCAGCACCTTGGGAACCGGGACAGGGGGGTCCTACGAGCAGTACTTC. The full variable domain, its missing parts supplied by reference TRBV13 and TRBJ2-7, is AAGVIQSPRHLIKEKRETATLKCYPIPRHDTVYWYQQGPGQDPQFLISFYEKMQSDKGSIPDRFSAQQFSDYHSELNMSSLELGDSALYFCASTLGTGTGGSYEQYFGPGTRLTVT.

CDR3 region: CASSRDLVEEQYF. CDR3 DNA sequence: TGCGCCAGCAGCCGCGATTTAGTGGAGGAGCAGTACTTC. The chain carries TRBV4-3 and TRBJ2-7; D is unresolved. In germline, CDR1 is LGHNA, CDR2 YSLEER. V was cut by 4 bases and J by 7 bases, with 14 bases left in between. The CDR3 is made up of 13 amino acids.

This clonotype occurred a few times. V and J are TRBV7-6 and TRBJ2-7; the D is unclear. The V gene's germline CDR1 is SGHVS and CDR2 FNYEAQ. The CDR3 is 13 amino acids. Trimming pared 6 bases from V and 6 bases from J, leaving 15 bases between. CDR3 sequence reads: CASSFLGDSEQYF. CDR3 bases: TGTGCCAGCAGTTTTCTCGGCGACTCCGAGCAGTACTTC.

The chain recombines TRBV10-3 with TRBJ1-5; unclear D gene. Germline V CDR1 and CDR2: ENHRY, SYGVKD. The CDR3 is made up of 13 amino acids. Trimming stripped 10 bases from V and 9 bases from J, with 19 bases between. The CDR3 reads CATKIGPYRPQHF. Here the CDR3 DNA reads TGTGCCACCAAAATCGGCCCATACCGGCCCCAGCATTTT.

This chain connects TRBV4-1 to TRBJ1-1; D not certain. Per the germline V gene, CDR1 is MGHRA and CDR2 is YSYEKL. The V and J ends lost 4 bases and 3 bases respectively, with 9 bases between them. The CDR3 is made up of 13 amino acids. CDR3 nucleotides: TGCGCCAGCAGCCCCAGATCCGACACTGAAGCTTTCTTT. This encodes CASSPRSDTEAFF.

The chain couples TRBV29-1 to TRBJ1-2, with D perhaps matching TRBD1 (5 bases). The germline V gene encodes CDR1 SQVTM and CDR2 ANQGSEA. Between the trimmed V and J ends, which lost 6 bases and 0 bases, there was a span of 14 bases. The CDR3 loop spans 14 amino acids. The CDR3 spells CSVGPGPPNYGYTF. CDR3 DNA sequence: TGCAGCGTGGGGCCAGGCCCCCCTAACTATGGCTACACCTTC.

This sequence joins TRBV19 and TRBJ2-7, with D possibly called TRBD1 or TRBD2 (5 bases each). There are 18 residues in the CDR3. V lost 6 bases and J 0 bases, leaving 24 bases between the germline ends. CDR1 and CDR2 from the germline V gene are LNHDA and SQIVND (reference sequence). CDR3 nucleotide sequence: TGTGCCAGTAGCTCACGCCGAGAGGGGCTGTTGAACTCCTACGAGCAGTACTTC. Residues: CASSSRREGLLNSYEQYF.

The DNA of the CDR3 is TGTGCCAGCAGAGATACTAGCTCGACCGAGAATTCCTACGAGCAGTACTTC. This sequence encodes CASRDTSSTENSYEQYF. The rearrangement links TRBV2 to TRBJ2-7; D is perhaps TRBD2 (6 bases). Germline V CDR1 and CDR2: SNHLY, FYNNEI. The CDR3 consists of 17 residues. V was cut by 6 bases and J by 1 base, with 22 bases left in between.

This chain links TRBV27 with TRBJ2-1; no clear D gene. The germline CDR1 and CDR2 sequences are MNHEY and SMNVEV (reference sequence). The V end was cut by 6 bases, the J end by 0 bases, with 6 bases between. The CDR3 is 13 residues long. CDR3 in amino acids: CASRASSYNEQFF. In DNA form, the CDR3 reads TGTGCCAGCAGAGCTAGCTCCTACAATGAGCAGTTCTTC.

This clonotype has only one observation. The rearrangement uses TRBV9 and TRBJ2-7, with 9 bases identical to TRBD2. Germline loops: CDR1 SGDLS, CDR2 YYNGEE. Trimming cost V 4 bases and J 5 bases; bases outside gene matches: 7. The CDR3 totals 14 residues. In DNA, the CDR3 is TGTGCCAGCAGCAAGGCGGGAGGGACCCACGAGCAGTACTTC. Translating gives CASSKAGGTHEQYF.

This clonotype was found once. The CDR3, as DNA: TGTGCCAGCAGCTCCCTACTAGCGGAGGGCACAGATACGCAGTATTTT. It specifies CASSSLLAEGTDTQYF. V usage is TRBV7-2 and J usage is TRBJ2-3; 8 bases are a match to TRBD2. The CDR3 is 16 amino acids. Trimming at V came to 4 bases and at J to 1 base, leaving 7 bases not matched to a gene. CDR1 is SGHTA and CDR2 is FQGNSA in the germline V gene.

The chain links TRBV11-2 to TRBJ2-3; weak D call: TRBD2 (6 bases). The CDR3 consists of 16 residues. Trimming took off 0 bases at V and 0 bases at J, with 10 bases between the two ends. Germline V gene data show CDR1 as SGHAT and CDR2 as FQNNGV. The CDR3 loop is CASSLDQSGSTDTQYF. The CDR3 bases are TGTGCCAGCAGCTTAGATCAGAGCGGGAGCACAGATACGCAGTATTTT.

The rearrangement links TRBV20-1 to TRBJ2-1; 7 bases fit TRBD2. V shed 2 bases, J shed 2 bases, and the junction held 15 bases outside the gene matches. CDR3 size: 18 residues. Per germline, CDR1 DFQATT and CDR2 SNEGSKA (reference sequence). The CDR3 region is CSARYGLSGVHPYNEQFF. Here the CDR3 DNA reads TGCAGTGCTAGATACGGTCTGAGCGGGGTACACCCCTACAATGAGCAGTTCTTC.

V and J are TRBV29-1 and TRBJ2-3, with D possibly TRBD2 on 7 matching bases. The length of the CDR3 is 15 residues. Germline lookup yields CDR1 SQVTM and CDR2 ANQGSEA. The ends were cut back, 2 bases at V and 2 bases at J, with 14 bases in the middle. This CDR3 reads CSVESGDYLTDTQYF. In DNA, the CDR3 is TGCAGCGTTGAATCAGGGGACTACCTCACAGATACGCAGTATTTT.

This clonotype was seen only once. The chain recombines TRBV5-1 with TRBJ2-7; 10 bases are shared with TRBD2. The CDR3 length is 15 residues. Trimming took 0 bases from V and 5 from J; bases not matched to a gene: 5. Germline assignment: CDR1 SGHRS and CDR2 YFSETQ. The CDR3 DNA is TGCGCCAGCAGCTTGGAGCCTAGCGGGGGCGACGAGCAGTACTTC. Translating gives CASSLEPSGGDEQYF.

The chain recombines TRBV28 with TRBJ2-5, with 9 bases matching TRBD2. Trimming removed 6 bases from V and 2 bases from J; junction bases left unmatched: 4. The CDR3 consists of 14 residues. Germline CDR1 reads MDHEN; CDR2 reads SYDVKM. The CDR3 is CASRALAGQETQYF. The DNA for the CDR3 is TGTGCCAGCAGGGCCCTAGCGGGGCAAGAGACCCAGTACTTC.

This chain links TRBV5-4 with TRBJ2-2; D possibly matches TRBD1 or TRBD2 (5 bases each). The ends were cut back, 1 base at V and 6 bases at J, with 13 bases in the middle. Germline V gene data show CDR1 as SGHNT and CDR2 as YYREEE (reference sequence). The CDR3 covers 15 residues. The CDR3 nucleotides are TGTGCCAGCAGCTTGTCCTTTGGGGGAGCCGGGGAGCTGTTTTTT. It encodes CASSLSFGGAGELFF.

The chain recombines TRBV27 with TRBJ2-5; D is ambiguous. The germline CDR1 and CDR2 sequences are MNHEY and SMNVEV (reference sequence). Trimming removed 6 bases from V and 5 bases from J, with 19 bases in between. CDR3 length: 15 amino acids. The CDR3 DNA reads as TGTGCCAGCAGCCCGGAAATGGCCTTAATGGAGACCCAGTACTTC. Translating it yields CASSPEMALMETQYF.

V is TRBV7-8 and J is TRBJ2-3, with 8 bases identical to TRBD1. Germline trimming cut 1 base from V and 6 bases from J; bases unmatched to any gene: 6. Germline CDR1 is SGHVS and CDR2 is FQNEAQ. CDR3 size: 15 residues. CDR3 DNA sequence: TGTGCCAGCAGCTTAGTGCAGGGGGCTTGGGATACGCAGTATTTT. Amino acid sequence: CASSLVQGAWDTQYF.

This clonotype showed up just a few times. V usage is TRBV5-1 and J usage is TRBJ1-1; 9 bases align to TRBD1. CDR3 size: 16 residues. CDR1 SGHRS and CDR2 YFSETQ come from the germline V gene. V was pared by 5 bases and J by 2 bases, with 10 bases of the junction left unmatched. The CDR3 protein is CASRSPGQGANTEAFF. The CDR3 DNA follows: TGCGCCAGCAGGTCGCCGGGACAGGGTGCCAACACTGAAGCTTTCTTT. Supplemented by reference TRBV5-1 and TRBJ1-1, the full variable domain reads KAGVTQTPRYLIKTRGQQVTLSCSPISGHRSVSWYQQTPGQGLQFLFEYFSETQRNKGNFPGRFSGRQFSNSRSEMNVSTLELGDSALYLCASRSPGQGANTEAFFGQGTRLTVV.

V usage is TRBV29-1 and J usage is TRBJ2-6; TRBD1 matches 7 bases. CDR1 and CDR2 (germline): SQVTM, ANQGSEA. CDR3 length equals 17 residues. The V gene end was trimmed by 1 base and the J gene end by 3 bases; junction bases not matched to a gene: 9. CDR3 sequence: CSVEGWDSPLGANVLTF. For the CDR3, the DNA is TGCAGCGTTGAAGGGTGGGACAGTCCTCTTGGGGCCAACGTCCTGACTTTC.

The gene calls are TRBV13 and TRBJ1-5, with TRBD1 as a possible D gene (5 bases). V lost 2 bases, J lost 5 bases, and 10 bases lay in between. The CDR3 is made up of 14 amino acids. Germline CDR1 and CDR2: PRHDT and FYEKMQ (reference sequence). In DNA form, the CDR3 reads TGTGCCAGCAGCTTATCCGGGGGGTATCAGCCCCAGCATTTT. This gives the protein CASSLSGGYQPQHF.

This chain uses TRBV28 with TRBJ2-1; D unclear. CDR3 size: 11 residues. Germline values: CDR1 MDHEN, CDR2 SYDVKM. The germline V and J ends were trimmed by 2 bases and 7 bases, with 3 bases remaining between them. CDR3 sequence reads: CASSLENEQFF. The CDR3, as DNA: TGTGCCAGCAGTTTAGAGAATGAGCAGTTCTTC.

The count of this clonotype is one. As DNA, the CDR3 is TGTGCCAGCAGCTTATTGGGTCGGGGGGGAGATACGCAGTATTTT. This gives the protein CASSLLGRGGDTQYF. This rearrangement joins TRBV13 to TRBJ2-3; 8 nucleotides align to TRBD2. The germline CDR1 and CDR2 sequences are PRHDT and FYEKMQ (reference sequence). V was clipped by 2 bases and J by 5 bases; unmatched bases: 6. CDR3 length: 15 residues.

The chain carries TRBV5-1 and TRBJ1-2; TRBD1 is a possible D gene (6 bases). The germline CDR1 and CDR2 sequences are SGHRS and YFSETQ. Trimming stripped 4 bases from V and 12 bases from J, with 13 bases between. The CDR3 totals 11 residues. The CDR3, as DNA: TGCGCCAGCAGCGCGACAGGTCTTCACACCTTC. Its protein product is CASSATGLHTF.